This TCR beta chain was sequenced during a study of T cell repertoires in cytomegalovirus infection. The overall study: In public TCR beta signatures, there were indications of both CMV infection and matching HLA type.

Whole-study findings and limits: Carriers of CMV and the relevant HLA type were discriminated by public TCR beta frequency.

This clonotype has at least ten counts. Its cognate antigen is unknown. TCRdb reprocessed the reads with MiXCR, giving one entry per CDR3 protein. The sample contains tens of thousands of distinct CDR3 sequences, roughly a quarter of which appear only once. Germline values: CDR1 MNHNS, CDR2 SASEGT. The CDR3 is made up of 14 amino acids. Trimming shortened V by 4 bases and J by 2 bases, and 12 bases separated the two germline ends. The sequencing here drew on CD8+ T cells from cultured PBMCs, taken from culture after CMV antigen stimulation. The sequence was obtained from a human donor in good health (CMV status not recorded). Some clones in this sample may be carry-over from other donors' samples. The V and J genes are TRBV6-1 and TRBJ2-7, with a possible D match to TRBD1 (6 bases). CDR3 in DNA: TGTGCCAGCAGTGTTACAGGGCCCACCTACGAGCAGTACTTC. This gives the protein CASSVTGPTYEQYF.